These T cell receptor beta chains were read from a single sample in a study of cytomegalovirus exposure and HLA in healthy donors. Clones were sequenced by immunoSEQ multiplex PCR, and TCRdb holds only the in-frame ones, with some missing. The sample includes 150,000 to 200,000 clones. Sequencing used PBMCs. These receptor sequences come from a woman in her fifties or sixties in good health and CMV-seronegative. Both conserved end residues are part of each CDR3. The order of the fields is D gene, J gene, V gene, CDR3 DNA, CDR3 protein. D genes are given only for firm matches.

TRBD1	TRBJ2-7	TRBV29-1	TGCAGCGTTGCCCAGGGGGCGAATGAGCAGTACTTC	CSVAQGANEQYF
.	TRBJ2-6	TRBV5-6	TGTGCCAGCAGCTTATTGGGCCCCTCTGGGGCCAACGTCCTGACTTTC	CASSLLGPSGANVLTF
TRBD1	TRBJ1-2	TRBV7-9	TGTGCCAGCAGCGGGGGACAGGGGGCCGGAAGAGATGGCTACACCTTC	CASSGGQGAGRDGYTF
TRBD1	TRBJ2-2	TRBV2	TGCGCTGGAGGACAGGAGTATTTCGGGGAGCTGTTTTTT	CAGGQEYFGELFF
.	TRBJ2-2	TRBV5-6	TGTGCCAGCAGCTTGGTGGCAGCGGACACCGGGGAGCTGTTTTTT	CASSLVAADTGELFF
.	TRBJ1-2	TRBV2	TGTGCCGGGGCGGCGGTCAGGAACTATGGCTACACCTTC	CAGAAVRNYGYTF
.	TRBJ1-2	TRBV7-2	TGTGCCAGCAGCTCCGCATCGGGAGGGGGGGCTAACTATGGCTACACCTTC	CASSSASGGGANYGYTF
TRBD1	TRBJ1-2	TRBV5-1	TGCGCCAGCAGCTTCAGGCAGGGGGCGACCTATGGCTACACCTTC	CASSFRQGATYGYTF
TRBD2	TRBJ2-3	TRBV7-9	TGTGCCAGCAGCCCGGGACTAACCACAGATACGCAGTATTTT	CASSPGLTTDTQYF
TRBD1	TRBJ2-5	TRBV9	TGTGCCAGCAGCGCCAGACAGGGCCAAGAGACCCAGTACTTC	CASSARQGQETQYF
.	TRBJ2-5	TRBV5-6	TGTGCCAGCAGCTTAGTTGCGGTTAGGGAGACCCAGTACTTC	CASSLVAVRETQYF
.	TRBJ2-2	TRBV11-1	TGTGCCAGCAGCTTCCGGGTCCAGGGCTCCACCGGGGAGCTGTTTTTT	CASSFRVQGSTGELFF
TRBD1	TRBJ2-7	TRBV14	TGTGCCAGCAGCCCCGAATTCCGGGACAGGACGTTGGAGCAGTACTTC	CASSPEFRDRTLEQYF
.	TRBJ2-7	TRBV7-2	TGTGCCAGCTCCGCGGAGAGTTACTACGAGCAGTACTTC	CASSAESYYEQYF
.	TRBJ1-4	TRBV10-3	TGTGCCGTTTCCGACAGTGCAACTAATGAAAAACTGTTTTTT	CAVSDSATNEKLFF
TRBD1	TRBJ1-2	TRBV9	TGTGCCAGCAGCCATACCAACAGGGGGCTGGGGGATGGCTACACCTTC	CASSHTNRGLGDGYTF
TRBD1	TRBJ2-7	TRBV6-6	TGTGCCAGCAGGAAGACAGGGGACTACGAGCAGTACTTC	CASRKTGDYEQYF
.	TRBJ2-1	TRBV29-1	TGCAGCGTTGAAGGGACTTCGAGCTCCTACAATGAGCAGTTCTTC	CSVEGTSSSYNEQFF
TRBD1	TRBJ2-3	TRBV6-1	TGTGCCAACGGAGGACAGGGGGCCACAGATACGCAGTATTTT	CANGGQGATDTQYF
TRBD2	TRBJ2-2	TRBV2	TGTGCCAGCAGCCCACCGGGACTAGCGGGAACAATCACCGGGGAGCTGTTTTTT	CASSPPGLAGTITGELFF
.	TRBJ1-3	TRBV6-6	TGTGCCAGCACCCTTGGGAGGGCAGGGGGAAACACCATATATTTT	CASTLGRAGGNTIYF
TRBD1	TRBJ2-7	TRBV18	TGTGCCAGCTCACCGACAGGGGCCAGCTCCTACGAGCAGTACTTC	CASSPTGASSYEQYF
TRBD1	TRBJ2-3	TRBV19	TGTGCCAGTACCGGGACAGGGGGTTTGAGGGATACGCAGTATTTT	CASTGTGGLRDTQYF
.	TRBJ2-7	TRBV7-8	TGTGCCAGCAGCTTTTGGACAGCCATCTCCTACGAGCAGTACTTC	CASSFWTAISYEQYF
.	TRBJ2-3	TRBV9	TGTGCCAGCAGCGGTGCGAGTGGAGATACGCAGTATTTT	CASSGASGDTQYF
TRBD1	TRBJ2-7	TRBV7-2	TGTGCCAGCAGCTCGGACAGGGGCGACCCCTACGAGCAGTACTTC	CASSSDRGDPYEQYF
.	TRBJ1-5	TRBV19	TGTGCCAGTAGTATGGTCTTGGGGAGTCAGCCCCAGCATTTT	CASSMVLGSQPQHF
.	TRBJ1-6	TRBV6-1	TGTGCCAGCAGAGAAGGTCCGGGGTCTTCACCCCTCCACTTT	CASREGPGSSPLHF
.	TRBJ2-6	TRBV5-5	TGTGCCAGCAGCTTTAATACCAGGGCCTTGGTTGGGGCCAACGTCCTGACTTTC	CASSFNTRALVGANVLTF
TRBD1	TRBJ1-1	TRBV6-6	TGTGCCAGCAGTTACGCCAGGGACAGCCCCTCGGGTTTCTTT	CASSYARDSPSGFF
.	TRBJ2-3	TRBV7-3	TGTGCCAGCAGCTCTTTCGCCACAGGGGGAGGGGATACGCAGTATTTT	CASSSFATGGGDTQYF
.	TRBJ2-6	TRBV2	TGTGCCAGCAGTGGGAGCTCTGGGGCCAACGTCCTGACTTTC	CASSGSSGANVLTF